A selection of T cell receptor beta chains follows, all from one sample in a study of regulatory T cells in long-lasting Graves disease. Each CDR3 protein gets one entry after TCRdb re-called the multiplex PCR reads with MiXCR. The table records 500,000 to 700,000 distinct CDR3 sequences, roughly 15% of them present only once. These same data were also listed under a study on T cells in Graves' hyperthyroidism and ophthalmopathy.

Sample: peripheral blood mononuclear cells (PBMCs), taken at new diagnosis, from a patient treated with antithyroid drugs. The receptor set was obtained from a woman aged 30 to 39 with Graves disease. Both conserved end residues are trimmed from each CDR3.

TRBJ2-5	TRBV9	ASSVGYSGRGETQY
TRBJ2-7	TRBV12-3/TRBV12-4	ASSSSVPYEQY
TRBJ2-1	TRBV6-1	ASTHGGGRGNNEQF
TRBJ2-5	TRBV19	ASSTGAGGTQY
TRBJ2-1	TRBV6-2/TRBV6-3	ASSSGPYNEQF
TRBJ2-3	TRBV5-1	ASSLDSPTDTQY
TRBJ2-7	TRBV18	ASSPQQGASDEQY
TRBJ2-5	TRBV3-1	ASSRLSGETQY
TRBJ2-3	TRBV5-1	ASSVRTGADTQY
TRBJ1-1	TRBV7-2	ASSSPTGVYTEAF
TRBJ2-3	TRBV9	ASSVLAGSTDTQY
TRBJ2-1	TRBV19	ASSLGGDYNEQF
TRBJ2-7	TRBV27	ASSLRAYTYEQY
TRBJ2-3	TRBV20-1	SAVPGLAGVTDTQY
TRBJ2-1	TRBV20-1	SGTGKSYNEQF
TRBJ2-3	TRBV7-9	ASSLDGSRLTDTQY
TRBJ1-1	TRBV3-1	ASSSWTGVNTEAF
TRBJ1-5	TRBV3-1	ASPRRQLKNQPQH
TRBJ2-1	TRBV10-3	AIAGTVKYNEQF
TRBJ1-2	TRBV18	ASSPGQGSSGYT
TRBJ1-4	TRBV7-9	ASSYGAQSV
TRBJ2-2	TRBV5-1	ASTPQGVDTGELF
.	TRBV30	AAHLGAGLETQY
TRBJ2-5	TRBV7-6	ASSTPGRQETQY
TRBJ1-6	TRBV11-2	ASSLPGFLNSPLH
TRBJ1-4	TRBV9	ASSVSTGGEKLF
TRBJ2-2	TRBV7-8	ASSILLAGVGVTGELF
TRBJ2-5	TRBV3-1	ASSQDQETQETQY
TRBJ2-5	TRBV7-3	ASSSSGSGSSETQY
TRBJ2-7	TRBV19	ASSDGGGNSYEQY